The 26 T cell receptor beta chains reported below all come from one sample, sequenced in a study of beta chain features in type 1 diabetes. Study-wide findings and caveats: For Type 1 diabetes patients, all four CD4+ subsets carried TCRB CDR3s that were moderately but significantly shorter.

The antigens these receptors bind are not known. Sequenced material consisted of expressed TCRB transcripts (all of the isolated RNA was reverse transcribed). Data came from immunoSEQ multiplex PCR; TCRdb stores just in-frame clones and leaves some out. The sample lists 300,000 to 450,000 clones; around 10% were seen once. The specimen was central memory CD4+ T cells from blood. The receptor source for this set is a man aged 25 to 40 with type 1 diabetes.

This clone has more than one count but fewer than ten. V is TRBV7-2 and J is TRBJ2-3; D is tentatively TRBD1 or TRBD2 (5 bases each). Germline V CDR1 and CDR2: SGHTA, FQGNSA. This CDR3 comprises 16 residues. The V end lost 5 bases, the J end lost 0 bases, and 15 bases lay between the germline ends. The CDR3 DNA follows: TGTGCCAGCAGCCCCGGGACGGGTCCTAGCACAGATACGCAGTATTTT. It specifies CASSPGTGPSTDTQYF.

This clone has more than one count but fewer than ten. The J gene is TRBJ2-3, the V gene TRBV30, with 12 bases fitting TRBD2. The CDR3 has 14 amino acids. Germline V gene lookup returns CDR1 GTSNPN and CDR2 SVGIG (reference sequence). V was pared by 5 bases and J by 8 bases, with 8 bases of the junction left unmatched. Here the CDR3 reads CAWVLAGGPGTQYF. CDR3 sequence (DNA): TGTGCCTGGGTTCTAGCGGGAGGGCCGGGTACGCAGTATTTT.

This chain links TRBV5-1 with TRBJ1-3, with TRBD1 as a possible D gene (6 bases). Germline V gives CDR1 SGHRS, CDR2 YFSETQ. Trimming stripped 0 bases from V and 5 bases from J, with 15 bases between. The CDR3 runs to 16 residues. As DNA, the CDR3 is TGCGCCAGCAGCTTGGACGGGACACTTTATAGAAACACCATATATTTT. Translation: CASSLDGTLYRNTIYF. The variable domain in full, completed from reference TRBV5-1 and TRBJ1-3, reads KAGVTQTPRYLIKTRGQQVTLSCSPISGHRSVSWYQQTPGQGLQFLFEYFSETQRNKGNFPGRFSGRQFSNSRSEMNVSTLELGDSALYLCASSLDGTLYRNTIYFGEGSWLTVV.

In this sample, this clone turned up a few times. The chain has TRBV6-5 and TRBJ2-7, with D tentatively TRBD1 (6 bases). This CDR3 has 15 residues. Germline V CDR1 and CDR2: MNHEY, SVGAGI. Trimming shortened V by 4 bases and J by 3 bases, and 16 bases separated the two germline ends. The CDR3 sequence is CASSLNRVLVYEQYF. The CDR3 DNA is TGTGCCAGCAGTTTAAACAGGGTGTTAGTCTACGAGCAGTACTTC.

This rearrangement joins TRBV5-1 to TRBJ2-1, with D possibly being TRBD1 (5 bases). With 5 bases removed from V and 6 bases from J, the gap between germline ends came to 18 bases. Germline-derived CDR1 and CDR2 are SGHRS and YFSETQ. This CDR3 has 15 amino acids. DNA for the CDR3: TGCGCCAGCAGTTCTGGGCAGGGCGACCTCAATGAGCAGTTCTTC. Translated, it gives CASSSGQGDLNEQFF.

This clone came up a few times. This rearrangement joins TRBV7-6 to TRBJ2-2; no clear D gene. CDR1 and CDR2 (germline): SGHVS, FNYEAQ. This CDR3 contains 17 residues. Trimming stripped 4 bases from V and 4 bases from J, with 19 bases between. The CDR3 protein is CASSSRAGTRSTGELFF. The DNA for the CDR3 is TGTGCCAGCAGCTCCCGCGCAGGCACCCGGAGCACCGGGGAGCTGTTTTTT.

This clone turned up a few times. The CDR3 DNA is TGTGCCAGCAGCCAAGATCTGCCGACAGGCATCTCTGGAAACACCATATATTTT. Amino acids: CASSQDLPTGISGNTIYF. This chain uses TRBV4-2 with TRBJ1-3, with D possibly TRBD1 on 6 matching bases. The germline CDR1 and CDR2 sequences are LGHNA and YNFKEQ. The ends were cut back, 0 bases at V and 0 bases at J, with 15 bases in the middle. The CDR3 is 18 amino acids.

The chain has TRBV5-1 and TRBJ1-1; possibly TRBD1 for D (5 bases). The germline V and J ends were trimmed by 0 bases and 1 base, with 10 bases remaining between them. This CDR3 is built from 15 residues. From germline, CDR1 is SGHRS and CDR2 YFSETQ. The CDR3 DNA reads TGCGCCAGCAGCTTGGGACAGACGGAGAACACTGAAGCTTTCTTT. This translates into CASSLGQTENTEAFF.

This clone was picked up a small number of times. The V and J genes are TRBV19 and TRBJ2-2, with unresolved D. This CDR3 is built from 15 residues. V was pared by 7 bases and J by 2 bases, with 14 bases between. Germline lookup yields CDR1 LNHDA and CDR2 SQIVND (reference sequence). The CDR3 DNA follows: TGTGCCAGTAACCTCGGAGTGGGAAACACCGGGGAGCTGTTTTTT. Encoded protein: CASNLGVGNTGELFF.

This clone was seen a handful of times. The chain combines TRBV5-6 with TRBJ2-7; 9 nucleotides line up with TRBD2. CDR3 length equals 17 residues. Unmatched junction bases numbered 11, after V lost 4 bases and J lost 0 bases. The germline CDR1 and CDR2 sequences are SGHDT and YYEEEE. Here the CDR3 reads CASSTRSATSGSYEQYF. The CDR3 nucleotides are TGTGCCAGCAGCACGCGGTCGGCGACTAGCGGCTCCTACGAGCAGTACTTC.

This clone was detected a few times. This chain links TRBV7-2 with TRBJ1-4, with D perhaps matching TRBD1 (6 bases). Trimming stripped 5 bases from V and 7 bases from J, with 14 bases between. CDR3 size: 14 residues. The germline gives CDR1 SGHTA, CDR2 FQGNSA. The CDR3 region is CASSRGGSGEKLFF. As DNA, the CDR3 is TGTGCCAGCAGCCGGGGGGGCAGTGGTGAAAAACTGTTTTTT.

The chain recombines TRBV4-3 with TRBJ2-1; TRBD1 or TRBD2 may be the D gene (5 bases each). CDR1 is LGHNA, CDR2 YSLEER, per germline. The CDR3 has 13 residues. The V end lost 1 base, the J end lost 12 bases, and 13 bases lay between the germline ends. The chain's CDR3 is CASSQGDGKRQFF. The DNA for the CDR3 is TGCGCCAGCAGCCAAGGGGACGGAAAGAGGCAGTTCTTC.

The DNA for the CDR3 is TGTGCCACCAGCAGAGGAAGACTAGCCGCGAACACCGGGGAGCTGTTTTTT. It yields the protein CATSRGRLAANTGELFF. The chain combines TRBV15 with TRBJ2-2; 7 bases are shared with TRBD2. Germline lookup yields CDR1 LNHNV and CDR2 YYDKDF (reference sequence). V lost 1 base and J lost 0; bases outside the gene matches: 5. CDR3 length equals 17 residues.

This clone was counted a few times. The rearrangement uses TRBV4-1 and TRBJ2-1; the match to TRBD2 covers 8 bases. With 4 bases clipped from V and 6 bases from J, the junction kept 8 bases outside the gene matches. CDR1 is MGHRA and CDR2 is YSYEKL in the germline V gene. This CDR3 contains 15 residues. CDR3 in amino acids: CASSPGTRKPNEQFF. The CDR3 nucleotides are TGCGCCAGCAGCCCCGGGACTAGGAAACCCAATGAGCAGTTCTTC.

This clone has a handful of counts. This chain joins TRBV5-1 and TRBJ1-4; unclear D gene. V lost 0 bases, J lost 8 bases, and 8 bases lay in between. Germline V lookup: CDR1 SGHRS, CDR2 YFSETQ. There are 13 residues in the CDR3. The CDR3, as DNA: TGCGCCAGCAGCTTGGTCCCGGGAGAAAAACTGTTTTTT. It translates to CASSLVPGEKLFF.

This clone occurred a few times. This chain uses TRBV11-2 with TRBJ2-7; D is ambiguous. The CDR3 runs 14 residues. The V gene's germline CDR1 is SGHAT and CDR2 FQNNGV. The V end was cut by 5 bases, the J end by 3 bases, with 14 bases between. The CDR3 spells CASSPAGLFYEQYF. The CDR3 nucleotides read TGTGCCAGCAGCCCTGCTGGCCTTTTCTACGAGCAGTACTTC. The full variable domain, in which reference TRBV11-2 and TRBJ2-7 provide the parts outside the CDR3, is EAGVAQSPRYKIIEKRQSVAFWCNPISGHATLYWYQQILGQGPKLLIQFQNNGVVDDSQLPKDRFSAERLKGVDSTLKIQPAKLEDSAVYLCASSPAGLFYEQYFGPGTRLTVT.

The chain joins TRBV7-3 to TRBJ1-1; D uncertain. The length of the CDR3 is 14 residues. Germline V lookup: CDR1 SGHTA, CDR2 FQGTGA. The V and J ends lost 1 base and 8 bases respectively, with 14 bases between them. CDR3 loop: CASSLKLGSGEAFF. The CDR3 DNA is TGTGCCAGCAGCTTAAAGTTAGGGTCAGGAGAAGCTTTCTTT.

This clone was detected a few times. This rearrangement joins TRBV6-1 to TRBJ1-4, with 8 bases matching TRBD1. The J segment lost 8 bases and the V segment lost 5 bases, leaving 10 bases of the junction unmatched. The V gene's germline CDR1 is MNHNS and CDR2 SASEGT. This CDR3 contains 15 residues. Written as DNA, the CDR3 is TGTGCCAGCAGTTCTTTCCAGGGGGCGGGAGAAAAACTGTTTTTT. Its protein is CASSSFQGAGEKLFF.

The V call is TRBV6-1, the J call TRBJ1-5; the match to TRBD1 covers 10 bases. With V trimmed by 6 bases and J by 9 bases, 11 bases remained unmatched. The CDR3 is 15 amino acids. Germline V gene sequence: CDR1 MNHNS, CDR2 SASEGT. This CDR3 reads CASRVTDRGQRPQHF. CDR3 nucleotides: TGTGCCAGCAGGGTAACCGACAGGGGGCAGCGGCCCCAGCATTTT.

This clone was seen a few times. V usage is TRBV5-1 and J usage is TRBJ2-3, with TRBD2 as a possible D gene (5 bases). CDR1 is SGHRS, CDR2 YFSETQ, per germline. The CDR3 has 17 residues. Trimming took off 1 base at V and 0 bases at J, with 15 bases between the two ends. In nucleotides, the CDR3 is TGCGCCAGCAGCTTGTCTTTTCGGGGTTCTAGCACAGATACGCAGTATTTT. Its protein is CASSLSFRGSSTDTQYF.

CDR3 DNA sequence: TGTGCCAGCAGTTACCGGGTCTCATATCAGCCCCAGCATTTT. Amino acids: CASSYRVSYQPQHF. The rearrangement uses TRBV28 and TRBJ1-5; D gene uncertain. V lost 4 bases to trimming and J lost 5 bases, with 12 bases between them. The CDR3 spans 14 residues. CDR1 is MDHEN, CDR2 SYDVKM, per germline. The whole variable domain, filled in from reference TRBV28 and TRBJ1-5, reads DVKVTQSSRYLVKRTGEKVFLECVQDMDHENMFWYRQDPGLGLRLIYFSYDVKMKEKGDIPEGYSVSREKKERFSLILESASTNQTSMYLCASSYRVSYQPQHFGDGTRLSIL.

This clone has ten or more counts. The CDR3 loop reads CASSPQAGRWSDTQYF. The CDR3 nucleotides are TGTGCCAGCTCACCACAGGCAGGGAGGTGGTCAGATACGCAGTATTTT. The chain carries TRBV18 and TRBJ2-3; D is perhaps TRBD2 (6 bases). Trimming cost V 1 base and J 4 bases, with 15 bases left between them. This CDR3 contains 16 residues. Germline lookup yields CDR1 KGHSH and CDR2 LQKENI. Supplemented by reference TRBV18 and TRBJ2-3, the full variable domain reads NAGVMQNPRHLVRRRGQEARLRCSPMKGHSHVYWYRQLPEEGLKFMVYLQKENIIDESGMPKERFSAEFPKEGPSILRIQQVVRGDSAAYFCASSPQAGRWSDTQYFGPGTRLTVL.

This clone was counted a few times. V is TRBV6-6 and J is TRBJ1-1; D perhaps matches TRBD1 (6 bases). V was clipped by 6 bases and J by 10 bases, with 27 bases between them. The V gene's germline CDR1 is MNHNY and CDR2 SVGAGI (reference sequence). There are 16 residues in the CDR3. The CDR3, as DNA: TGTGCCAGCAGCGACCCCCGGGGGCCGGGGGAAGTAGCAGCTTTCTTT. Amino acid sequence: CASSDPRGPGEVAAFF.

Many counts were recorded for this clone. CDR3 region: CASSTTSGSANEQFF. For the CDR3, the DNA is TGTGCCAGCTCAACAACTAGCGGGAGCGCTAATGAGCAGTTCTTC. The chain couples TRBV18 to TRBJ2-1; 11 positions match TRBD2. The V and J ends lost 5 bases and 7 bases, in that order; junction bases with no gene match: 7. Per the germline V gene, CDR1 is KGHSH and CDR2 is LQKENI. The length of the CDR3 is 15 residues. Filled out from reference TRBV18 and TRBJ2-1, the complete variable domain reads NAGVMQNPRHLVRRRGQEARLRCSPMKGHSHVYWYRQLPEEGLKFMVYLQKENIIDESGMPKERFSAEFPKEGPSILRIQQVVRGDSAAYFCASSTTSGSANEQFFGPGTRLTVL.

This clone was counted a few times. V and J are TRBV7-2 and TRBJ1-5; D is unclear. V lost 6 bases and J lost 7, with 10 bases in between. CDR1 and CDR2 from the germline V gene are SGHTA and FQGNSA. There are 12 residues in the CDR3. In DNA form, the CDR3 reads TGTGCCAGCAGATTTCGGGAGCAGCCCCAGCATTTT. Encoded protein: CASRFREQPQHF.

The chain combines TRBV7-9 with TRBJ2-7; D may correspond to TRBD1 or TRBD2 (5 bases each). This CDR3 is 15 amino acids long. The germline V and J ends were trimmed by 4 bases and 0 bases, with 13 bases remaining between them. Per the germline V gene, CDR1 is SEHNR and CDR2 is FQNEAQ (reference sequence). DNA of the CDR3: TGTGCCAGCAGCTGGGGGAAGACAAGCTCCTACGAGCAGTACTTC. It encodes CASSWGKTSSYEQYF. The full variable domain, completed using reference TRBV7-9 and TRBJ2-7, is DTGVSQNPRHKITKRGQNVTFRCDPISEHNRLYWYRQTLGQGPEFLTYFQNEAQLEKSRLLSDRFSAERPKGSFSTLEIQRTEQGDSAMYLCASSWGKTSSYEQYFGPGTRLTVT.